Presented here are 5 T cell receptor beta chains from one specimen sequenced in a study of blood T cell repertoires in COVID-19. The method was immunoSEQ multiplex PCR; TCRdb's version includes in-frame clones alone and lacks a portion of them. The sample holds hundreds of thousands of clones, roughly 85% seen once. Sequences were obtained from peripheral blood. These receptors were collected from a human donor in a cohort sampled during active COVID-19.

V is TRBV6-5 and J is TRBJ2-7; possibly TRBD1 for D (6 bases). The CDR3 is 13 residues long. Germline CDR1 reads MNHEY; CDR2 reads SVGAGI. The V gene lost 5 bases and the J gene lost 3 bases, with 11 bases spanning the gap. The CDR3 reads CASSQTGYYEQYF. DNA of the CDR3: TGTGCCAGCAGTCAGACAGGATACTACGAGCAGTACTTC.

The chain joins TRBV11-2 to TRBJ1-4; 9 positions agree with TRBD1. Per the germline V gene, CDR1 is SGHAT and CDR2 is FQNNGV. After removal of 2 bases from V and 14 bases from J, the junction contained 9 bases not matched to a gene. This CDR3 has 14 residues. CDR3 bases: TGTGCCAGCAGCTTACGGGAGGGGACAGGGATTCTGTTTTTT. Amino acid sequence: CASSLREGTGILFF.

The CDR3 DNA reads TGTGCCAGCAGCTACAGGTTTTCGAACACTGAAGCTTTCTTT. Translated: CASSYRFSNTEAFF. V usage is TRBV7-2 and J usage is TRBJ1-1, with D perhaps matching TRBD1 (5 bases). The V end lost 4 bases, the J end lost 1 base, and 10 bases lay between the germline ends. The CDR3 loop spans 14 amino acids. CDR1 is SGHTA and CDR2 is FQGNSA in the germline V gene.

This chain connects TRBV29-1 to TRBJ2-3; 11 bases line up with TRBD2. The V gene end was trimmed by 0 bases and the J gene end by 3 bases; junction bases not matched to a gene: 5. CDR3 length: 16 residues. Germline V gives CDR1 SQVTM, CDR2 ANQGSEA. The DNA of the CDR3 is TGCAGCGTTGAAGATCTGCGGACTAGCGGGACAGATACGCAGTATTTT. It codes for CSVEDLRTSGTDTQYF.

This clone was observed a few times. The chain recombines TRBV7-9 with TRBJ1-2, with no clear D. In germline, CDR1 is SEHNR, CDR2 FQNEAQ (reference sequence). The CDR3 consists of 15 residues. V lost 6 bases and J 0 bases, leaving 14 bases between the germline ends. The CDR3 region has the DNA TGTGCCAGCAGACCCCGGGAACGTCCTAACTATGGCTACACCTTC. This translates into CASRPRERPNYGYTF.